These 18 T cell receptor beta chains were sequenced from one sample in a study of T cells after posttransplantation cyclophosphamide. Here immunoSEQ multiplex PCR was the method, and the copy in TCRdb shows in-frame clones only, minus some. The data show under 75,000 clones, 93% seen once. The sequencing input was PBMCs. The receptor source for this set is a woman in her twenties or thirties in good health and a related stem cell transplant donor.

The chain combines TRBV30 with TRBJ1-5; D remains ambiguous. This CDR3 contains 13 residues. The V gene's germline CDR1 is GTSNPN and CDR2 SVGIG (reference sequence). Deletions cut 4 bases from V and 7 bases from J, with 14 bases between. For the CDR3, the DNA is TGTGCCTGGACGCGAGCGGGAGGGCAGCCCCAGCATTTT. The encoded protein is CAWTRAGGQPQHF.

The V and J genes are TRBV2 and TRBJ2-5, with D possibly called TRBD1 or TRBD2 (5 bases each). The CDR3 is 14 residues long. V gave up 1 base and J gave up 2 bases, with 8 bases separating them. The germline CDR1 and CDR2 sequences are SNHLY and FYNNEI. The CDR3 is CASSEEGPQETQYF. CDR3 sequence (DNA): TGTGCCAGCAGTGAAGAGGGACCACAAGAGACCCAGTACTTC.

This rearrangement joins TRBV6-5 to TRBJ2-7; D ambiguous. The V end lost 6 bases, the J end lost 8 bases, and 23 bases lay between the germline ends. Germline V gives CDR1 MNHEY, CDR2 SVGAGI. The CDR3 length is 15 residues. CDR3 residues: CASRAAENSYDKQYF. CDR3 bases: TGTGCCAGCAGGGCGGCAGAAAATAGTTACGATAAGCAGTACTTC.

The CDR3 DNA sequence: TGTGCCAGCAGCCAAGACGCAGGGTGGACCGGGGAGCTGTTTTTT. Its translation is CASSQDAGWTGELFF. J is TRBJ2-2 and V is TRBV14; D may be TRBD1 (5 bases). The germline V gene encodes CDR1 SGHDN and CDR2 FVKESK. The ends were cut back, 0 bases at V and 5 bases at J, with 10 bases in the middle. The CDR3 has 15 residues.

V gene TRBV14 combines with J gene TRBJ2-5; D ambiguous. The germline V gene encodes CDR1 SGHDN and CDR2 FVKESK. Trimming cost V 0 bases and J 2 bases, with 7 bases left between them. CDR3 length: 14 amino acids. The CDR3 DNA is TGTGCCAGCAGCCAAGAAGGCAGACAAGAGACCCAGTACTTC. Its translation: CASSQEGRQETQYF.

The chain carries TRBV7-6 and TRBJ1-1; D remains ambiguous. There are 13 residues in the CDR3. Trimming removed 3 bases from V and 7 bases from J, with 12 bases in between. Germline loops: CDR1 SGHVS, CDR2 FNYEAQ. CDR3 loop: CASSLIEDGEAFF. For the CDR3, the DNA is TGTGCCAGCAGCTTGATTGAGGACGGTGAAGCTTTCTTT.

The chain is built from TRBV6-1 and TRBJ2-7; D is perhaps TRBD2 (6 bases). The CDR3 extends over 14 amino acids. V lost 3 bases, J lost 6 bases, and 15 bases lay in between. The germline V gene encodes CDR1 MNHNS and CDR2 SASEGT. CDR3 DNA sequence: TGTGCCAGCAGTGAGGGAGGCAGGGTGGGCGAGCAGTACTTC. It yields the protein CASSEGGRVGEQYF.

This clone was seen a single time. The rearrangement joins TRBV7-3 to TRBJ2-5; TRBD1 might be the D (5 bases). This CDR3 has 15 amino acids. Per germline, CDR1 SGHTA and CDR2 FQGTGA. Trimming shortened V by 1 base and J by 2 bases, and 11 bases separated the two germline ends. The CDR3 reads CASSLNGQGQETQYF. CDR3 bases: TGTGCCAGCAGCTTAAATGGCCAGGGTCAAGAGACCCAGTACTTC.

This chain connects TRBV18 to TRBJ2-7, with a possible D match to TRBD2 (6 bases). The V gene's germline CDR1 is KGHSH and CDR2 LQKENI. The germline V and J ends were trimmed by 6 bases and 4 bases, with 19 bases remaining between them. CDR3 size: 15 residues. DNA of the CDR3: TGTGCCAGCTCTCCGGCCGGGAGTAGGAGATACGAGCAGTACTTC. Translation: CASSPAGSRRYEQYF. The full variable domain, in which reference TRBV18 and TRBJ2-7 provide the parts outside the CDR3, is NAGVMQNPRHLVRRRGQEARLRCSPMKGHSHVYWYRQLPEEGLKFMVYLQKENIIDESGMPKERFSAEFPKEGPSILRIQQVVRGDSAAYFCASSPAGSRRYEQYFGPGTRLTVT.

V usage is TRBV4-3 and J usage is TRBJ2-3, with a tentative D call TRBD2 (6 bases). CDR1 and CDR2 from the germline V gene are LGHNA and YSLEER. Trimming removed 0 bases at V and 2 bases at J, with 12 bases between. The CDR3 length is 16 residues. This CDR3 reads CASSQEAQRVTDTQYF. CDR3 coding DNA: TGCGCCAGCAGCCAAGAAGCTCAGCGGGTCACAGATACGCAGTATTTT.

The chain has TRBV9 and TRBJ2-3; 7 bases are a match to TRBD1. The V gene end was trimmed by 2 bases and the J gene end by 2 bases; junction bases not matched to a gene: 5. The germline CDR1 and CDR2 sequences are SGDLS and YYNGEE. This CDR3 has 15 amino acids. In nucleotides, the CDR3 is TGTGCCAGCAGCGTGGAAGACAGGGTCACAGATACGCAGTATTTT. Amino acid sequence: CASSVEDRVTDTQYF.

The chain employs TRBV9 and TRBJ2-3, with D unclear. Trimming took off 3 bases at V and 2 bases at J, with 10 bases between the two ends. In germline, CDR1 is SGDLS, CDR2 YYNGEE. This CDR3 comprises 14 residues. CDR3: CASSATGLTDTQYF. Here the CDR3 DNA reads TGTGCCAGCAGCGCCACGGGTCTCACAGATACGCAGTATTTT.

Points on this clone: Additional DNA sequences in this sample encode the identical CDR3. The V gene is TRBV7-2, the J gene TRBJ1-6, with D possibly matching TRBD1 (5 bases). The length of the CDR3 is 15 residues. V dropped 4 bases and J dropped 7 bases, with 14 bases sitting between them. In germline, CDR1 is SGHTA, CDR2 FQGNSA. DNA of the CDR3: TGTGCCAGCAGCTCAGAGGGGCCTCCCAATTCACCCCTCCACTTT. Encoded protein: CASSSEGPPNSPLHF.

This chain joins TRBV6-1 and TRBJ1-1, with D possibly TRBD1 on 5 matching bases. The CDR3 extends over 14 amino acids. Germline V gene sequence: CDR1 MNHNS, CDR2 SASEGT. Trimming removed 1 base from V and 5 bases from J, with 11 bases in between. CDR3 nucleotides: TGTGCCAGCAGTGAAGTGGGGGGGAGGACTGAAGCTTTCTTT. Protein product: CASSEVGGRTEAFF.

This chain joins TRBV30 and TRBJ2-5; no firm D call. CDR3 size: 11 residues. Trimming removed 5 bases from V and 4 bases from J, with 8 bases in between. Germline V CDR1 and CDR2: GTSNPN, SVGIG (reference sequence). The CDR3 is CAWQTGETQYF. In nucleotides, the CDR3 is TGTGCCTGGCAAACGGGAGAGACCCAGTACTTC.

The J gene is TRBJ1-6, the V gene TRBV7-2; D ambiguous. The CDR3 extends over 12 amino acids. V lost 5 bases and J lost 8, with 7 bases in between. Germline CDR1 and CDR2: SGHTA and FQGNSA. The CDR3, as DNA: TGTGCCAGCAGCGCCAGACATTCACCCCTCCACTTT. Amino acid sequence: CASSARHSPLHF.

V is TRBV6-1 and J is TRBJ2-2, with a possible D match to TRBD1 (6 bases). With 10 bases removed from V and 7 bases from J, the gap between germline ends came to 19 bases. Germline V gene sequence: CDR1 MNHNS, CDR2 SASEGT. This CDR3 comprises 14 residues. In nucleotides, the CDR3 is TGTGCCACCCTTAAGGCAGGGGCAAGCGGGGAGCTGTTTTTT. This translates into CATLKAGASGELFF.

The chain links TRBV10-3 to TRBJ1-2, with D perhaps matching TRBD1 (5 bases). Trimming stripped 3 bases from V and 2 bases from J, with 10 bases between. Germline CDR1 reads ENHRY; CDR2 reads SYGVKD. This CDR3 has 14 amino acids. CDR3 in amino acids: CAISDRGSNYGYTF. The CDR3, as DNA: TGTGCCATCAGTGATCGGGGCAGCAACTATGGCTACACCTTC.